This TCR beta chain was captured by sequencing in a study of blood T cell repertoires in COVID-19. Across the study: The cDNA or gDNA used as material had been derived from T cells, B-cell-depleted T cells, or PBMCs.

V lost 2 bases and J lost 4, with 14 bases in between. CDR1 is MDHEN and CDR2 is SYDVKM in the germline V gene. This CDR3 region has 15 residues. Produced via immunoSEQ multiplex PCR; TCRdb's table is partial and in-frame only. The sample holds 330,000 or so clones, roughly 88% seen once. The chain links TRBV28 to TRBJ1-2, with a weak D call TRBD1 (5 bases). Sequenced: PBMCs or T cells enriched from blood (not recorded which). This TCR came from a young man who had recovered from COVID-19. As DNA, the CDR3 is TGTGCCAGCAGTTTAGGGTCAGGGCTTTCCTATGGCTACACCTTC. It specifies CASSLGSGLSYGYTF.